The 32 T cell receptor beta chains below all came from one sample that was sequenced in a study of blood T cells in healthy people across ages. The second PCR ran roughly 6 to 11 cycles with a sample-barcoded 5' primer and J-beta primers. Using its own MiXCR run on the 5' RACE reads, TCRdb lists one record per CDR3 protein. The sample carries a few hundred thousand distinct CDR3 sequences, about half recorded once. Sequenced input: blood. Receptors originate from a man aged 55 to 70 in good health.

A word on this clonotype: Since the CDR3 does not end with the conserved phenylalanine or tryptophan, this likely comes from a read error. This sequence joins TRBV7-2 and TRBJ2-1; perhaps TRBD1 as D (8 bases). Per the germline V gene, CDR1 is SGHTA and CDR2 is FQGNSA. V was cut by 2 bases and J by 12 bases, with 32 bases left in between. This CDR3 comprises 19 residues. CDR3 nucleotides: TGTGCCAGCAGCTTAAGACAGGGGACCGGGCCACTAGCGATCCATGGGCAGTTCCTC. Its translation is CASSLRQGTGPLAIHGQFL.

The J gene is TRBJ2-3, the V gene TRBV29-1, with D possibly matching TRBD2 (5 bases). The V gene lost 5 bases and the J gene lost 2 bases, with 11 bases spanning the gap. CDR3 size: 13 residues. The germline V gene has CDR1 SQVTM and CDR2 ANQGSEA. CDR3 in amino acids: CSVSSPSTDTQYF. In nucleotides, the CDR3 is TGCAGCGTTTCTAGCCCCTCCACAGATACGCAGTATTTT.

This clonotype was seen only a few times. The DNA of the CDR3 is TGCAGTGTCGCCCTGGCAGATACGCAGTATTTT. Protein product: CSVALADTQYF. The chain is built from TRBV20-1 and TRBJ2-3; no definite D call. The CDR3 runs to 11 residues. V shed 7 bases and J shed 4 bases, with 9 bases lying between them. Germline CDR1 DFQATT, CDR2 SNEGSKA (reference sequence).

There are many counts of this clonotype. This chain joins TRBV29-1 and TRBJ2-7; D ambiguous. V lost 0 bases to trimming and J lost 0 bases, with 9 bases between them. The CDR3 runs to 14 residues. CDR1 is SQVTM and CDR2 is ANQGSEA in the germline V gene. CDR3 sequence (DNA): TGCAGCGTTGAAGAAACCAGGAGCTCCTACGAGCAGTACTTC. Amino acid sequence: CSVEETRSSYEQYF.

At least ten counts were recorded for this clonotype. This chain connects TRBV6-1 to TRBJ2-5; D is undetermined. The CDR3 length is 15 residues. Germline V gene lookup returns CDR1 MNHNS and CDR2 SASEGT. The V and J ends lost 0 bases and 1 base respectively, with 9 bases between them. In DNA form, the CDR3 reads TGTGCCAGCAGTGAAGCGCTTCTAGGCCAAGAGACCCAGTACTTC. This codes for CASSEALLGQETQYF.

The rearrangement uses TRBV6-2 or TRBV6-3 and TRBJ2-6; TRBD1 aligns across 7 bases. CDR3 length: 15 amino acids. The germline V gene has CDR1 MNHEY and CDR2 SVGEGT. V was clipped by 6 bases and J by 2 bases; unmatched bases: 4. For the CDR3, the DNA is TGTGCCAGCAGCAACAGGGGCCCTGGGGCCAACGTCCTGACTTTC. Translated, it gives CASSNRGPGANVLTF.

The rearrangement joins TRBV6-1 to TRBJ2-7; 11 nucleotides agree with TRBD1. The length of the CDR3 is 16 residues. From germline, CDR1 is MNHNS and CDR2 SASEGT. V trimming: 1 base; J trimming: 3 bases; junction bases outside the gene matches: 5. The CDR3 region has the DNA TGTGCCAGCAGTGAAGTTACCGGGACAGGGGGCTACGAGCAGTACTTC. Residues: CASSEVTGTGGYEQYF.

This clonotype was counted only a few times. The chain has TRBV24-1 and TRBJ2-1, with D perhaps matching TRBD2 (5 bases). V was trimmed by 2 bases and J by 0 bases, leaving 7 bases between them. The germline CDR1 and CDR2 sequences are KGHDR and SFDVKD. The CDR3 runs 15 residues. CDR3 sequence (DNA): TGTGCCACCAGTGATTCGGGATACTCCTACAATGAGCAGTTCTTC. Translation gives CATSDSGYSYNEQFF.

The rearrangement uses TRBV14 and TRBJ2-5; tentative D call: TRBD1 (5 bases). There are 15 residues in the CDR3. The V gene lost 1 base and the J gene lost 2 bases, with 11 bases spanning the gap. Per germline, CDR1 SGHDN and CDR2 FVKESK. CDR3 sequence reads: CASSQGVRAQETQYF. CDR3 in DNA: TGTGCCAGCAGCCAAGGTGTCAGGGCGCAAGAGACCCAGTACTTC.

CDR3 sequence: CATEGGYEQYF. Written as DNA, the CDR3 is TGTGCCACCGAAGGAGGTTACGAGCAGTACTTC. V usage is TRBV15 and J usage is TRBJ2-7, with D perhaps matching TRBD2 (5 bases). Germline lookup yields CDR1 LNHNV and CDR2 YYDKDF (reference sequence). The CDR3 has 11 residues. V lost 8 bases and J 4 bases, leaving 9 bases between the germline ends.

The V gene is TRBV11-2, the J gene TRBJ2-4; tentative D call: TRBD2 (5 bases). This CDR3 is built from 12 residues. V dropped 3 bases and J dropped 13 bases, with 13 bases sitting between them. Looked up from germline, CDR1 is SGHAT and CDR2 is FQNNGV. The CDR3 protein is CASSFGPGEQYF. The CDR3 DNA reads TGTGCCAGCAGCTTCGGGCCTGGGGAGCAGTACTTC.

The gene calls are TRBV7-7 and TRBJ2-1; TRBD2 matches 7 bases. The J call may be faulty, since TRBJ2-7 better matches the DNA end. The germline V gene has CDR1 SSHAT and CDR2 FNYEAQ (reference sequence). The CDR3 is made up of 14 amino acids. CDR3 loop: CANSPGLGTNGQYF. The CDR3 DNA follows: TGTGCTAACAGCCCCGGACTAGGGACGAACGGGCAGTACTTC.

This chain uses TRBV6-1 with TRBJ1-4; possibly TRBD1 for D (6 bases). CDR1 is MNHNS and CDR2 is SASEGT in the germline V gene. Between the trimmed V and J ends, which lost 2 bases and 3 bases, there was a span of 13 bases. This CDR3 contains 16 residues. CDR3 region: CASSEFEGEANEKLFF. CDR3 nucleotides: TGTGCCAGCAGTGAATTCGAGGGGGAGGCTAATGAAAAACTGTTTTTT.

The chain combines TRBV24-1 with TRBJ2-1; TRBD1 might be the D (5 bases). CDR1 KGHDR and CDR2 SFDVKD come from the germline V gene. The V end was cut by 3 bases, the J end by 10 bases, with 9 bases between. The CDR3 contains 12 residues. The CDR3 is CATSDVGREQFF. The CDR3 DNA reads TGTGCCACCAGTGATGTGGGGCGCGAGCAGTTCTTC.

V gene TRBV10-3 combines with J gene TRBJ2-5; 10 positions agree with TRBD2. This CDR3 contains 13 residues. After removal of 9 bases from V and 2 bases from J, the junction contained 3 bases not matched to a gene. Germline V gene sequence: CDR1 ENHRY, CDR2 SYGVKD. The CDR3 region is CAIGLAVQETQYF. CDR3 coding DNA: TGTGCCATAGGACTAGCGGTACAAGAGACCCAGTACTTC.

V and J are TRBV20-1 and TRBJ2-7; maybe TRBD1 (5 bases). The CDR3 covers 11 residues. V lost 3 bases, J lost 4 bases, and 7 bases lay in between. The germline V gene has CDR1 DFQATT and CDR2 SNEGSKA (reference sequence). CDR3 nucleotide sequence: TGCAGTGCTAGGGACATATACGAGCAGTACTTC. This translates into CSARDIYEQYF.

This clonotype was seen more than once but under ten times. The chain has TRBV20-1 and TRBJ2-7; 11 nucleotides match TRBD2. The DNA end is a closer match to TRBJ2-5, so the J assignment may be wrong. The CDR3 totals 16 residues. Germline V CDR1 and CDR2: DFQATT, SNEGSKA (reference sequence). As DNA, the CDR3 is TGCAGTGCTTTTCCCCGCAAACTAGCGGGGGAAGAGACCCAGTACTTC. It specifies CSAFPRKLAGEETQYF.

The rearrangement uses TRBV7-2 and TRBJ1-1; TRBD1 matches at 8 bases. This CDR3 contains 18 residues. Germline loops: CDR1 SGHTA, CDR2 FQGNSA. V lost 5 bases, J lost 0 bases, and 14 bases stayed unmatched. The CDR3 sequence is CASSQDRDRRTLNTEAFF. The CDR3 DNA reads as TGTGCCAGCAGCCAAGACCGGGACAGGCGAACCTTGAACACTGAAGCTTTCTTT.

The rearrangement joins TRBV7-9 to TRBJ2-1; TRBD2 matches 14 bases. Trimming removed 2 bases from V and 7 bases from J; junction bases left unmatched: 10. Germline assignment: CDR1 SEHNR and CDR2 FQNEAQ (reference sequence). The length of the CDR3 is 18 residues. CDR3 nucleotide sequence: TGTGCCAGCAGCTTAAAGAAGGGAAGACTAGCGGGAGGGAATGAGCAGTTCTTC. It codes for CASSLKKGRLAGGNEQFF.

This chain joins TRBV4-3 and TRBJ2-2; TRBD2 aligns across 11 bases. In germline, CDR1 is LGHNA, CDR2 YSLEER. The CDR3 length is 17 residues. V dropped 0 bases and J dropped 5; count of bases not matched to a gene: 5. The CDR3 DNA is TGCGCCAGCAGCCAAGATACTAGCGGGAGTTTTACCGGGGAGCTGTTTTTT. It codes for CASSQDTSGSFTGELFF.

The chain is built from TRBV20-1 and TRBJ1-2; 8 bases agree with TRBD1. CDR1 and CDR2 (germline): DFQATT, SNEGSKA (reference sequence). The J segment lost 6 bases and the V segment lost 6 bases, leaving 12 bases of the junction unmatched. This CDR3 comprises 14 residues. The CDR3 DNA is TGCAGTGCCCCGCGGGCCCAGGGGGCAGATGGCTACACCTTC. Protein sequence: CSAPRAQGADGYTF.

The rearrangement uses TRBV11-1 and TRBJ2-6; either TRBD1 or TRBD2 may fit D (6 bases each). V shed 2 bases and J shed 0 bases, with 8 bases lying between them. Germline CDR1 is SGHAT and CDR2 is FQDESV (reference sequence). This CDR3 is built from 16 residues. CDR3 nucleotides: TGTGCCAGCAGCTTAAGGGGGGACTCTGGGGCCAACGTCCTGACTTTC. It translates to CASSLRGDSGANVLTF.

As DNA, the CDR3 is TGTGCCAGCAGCCGAGGTGGGGCAGAGACCCAGTACTTC. It specifies CASSRGGAETQYF. The gene calls are TRBV5-4 and TRBJ2-7, with D possibly matching TRBD1 (5 bases). The end of the DNA fits TRBJ2-5 better, so the J call may be wrong. The germline V gene has CDR1 SGHNT and CDR2 YYREEE (reference sequence). This CDR3 spans 13 amino acids.

There are a few counts of this clonotype. The chain carries TRBV20-1 and TRBJ2-7; D is perhaps TRBD1 or TRBD2 (5 bases each). Germline V gene sequence: CDR1 DFQATT, CDR2 SNEGSKA (reference sequence). There are 12 residues in the CDR3. V was shortened by 2 bases and J by 2 bases, with 7 bases between the two germline ends. As DNA, the CDR3 is TGCAGTGCTAGAAGGGGACCCTACGAGCAGTACTTC. This sequence encodes CSARRGPYEQYF.

This clonotype was seen only once. The chain recombines TRBV3-1 with TRBJ2-3, with TRBD1 as a possible D gene (5 bases). Trimming removed 1 base at V and 4 bases at J, with 9 bases between. Germline V gene sequence: CDR1 LGHDT, CDR2 YNNKEL (reference sequence). This CDR3 spans 14 amino acids. The CDR3 coding sequence is TGTGCCAGCAGCCAAGGAAGGGGCTCAGATACGCAGTATTTT. It is translated as CASSQGRGSDTQYF.

The chain uses TRBV6-5 and TRBJ2-5, with 11 bases aligning to TRBD2. The CDR3 runs 16 residues. Looked up from germline, CDR1 is MNHEY and CDR2 is SVGAGI. The V segment lost 5 bases and the J segment 7 bases; nucleotides outside the gene matches: 12. CDR3 DNA sequence: TGTGCCAGCAGTCCCCCCCCGACTAGCGGGACAAGGACCCAGTACTTC. This gives the protein CASSPPPTSGTRTQYF.

This clonotype showed up just a few times. The rearrangement links TRBV20-1 to TRBJ1-4; D unresolved. Germline V CDR1 and CDR2: DFQATT, SNEGSKA (reference sequence). The V end was cut by 0 bases, the J end by 4 bases, with 12 bases between. The CDR3 spans 15 residues. CDR3: CSARDSGRHNEKLFF. The CDR3 nucleotides are TGCAGTGCTAGAGATTCCGGCAGACATAATGAAAAACTGTTTTTT.

The gene calls are TRBV29-1 and TRBJ2-1; D call uncertain. Germline-derived CDR1 and CDR2 are SQVTM and ANQGSEA. This CDR3 contains 12 residues. V lost 4 bases and J 10 bases, leaving 14 bases between the germline ends. The CDR3 protein is CSVAAANGEQFF. In nucleotides, the CDR3 is TGCAGCGTTGCGGCCGCCAACGGGGAGCAGTTCTTC.

CDR3: CSVERARGPLDNEQFF. The CDR3, as DNA: TGCAGCGTTGAACGGGCGCGGGGACCCCTTGACAATGAGCAGTTCTTC. This chain joins TRBV29-1 and TRBJ2-1; the D gene is possibly TRBD2 (6 bases). The CDR3 is 16 residues long. V was shortened by 2 bases and J by 5 bases, with 19 bases between the two germline ends. The V gene's germline CDR1 is SQVTM and CDR2 ANQGSEA.

V and J are TRBV28 and TRBJ2-7; D remains unclear. The V end lost 1 base, the J end lost 5 bases, and 3 bases lay between the germline ends. CDR1 and CDR2 from the germline V gene are MDHEN and SYDVKM. The CDR3 length is 11 residues. CDR3 in amino acids: CASSLFHEQYF. CDR3 sequence (DNA): TGTGCCAGCAGTTTATTCCACGAGCAGTACTTC. The whole variable domain, remainder taken from reference TRBV28 and TRBJ2-7, is DVKVTQSSRYLVKRTGEKVFLECVQDMDHENMFWYRQDPGLGLRLIYFSYDVKMKEKGDIPEGYSVSREKKERFSLILESASTNQTSMYLCASSLFHEQYFGPGTRLTVT.

This clonotype was picked up a small number of times. The chain carries TRBV4-3 and TRBJ2-2; no clear D gene. This CDR3 comprises 14 residues. Trimming took 1 base from V and 3 from J, leaving 6 bases between them. Germline values: CDR1 LGHNA, CDR2 YSLEER. This CDR3 reads CASSQGRDTGELFF. The CDR3 nucleotides are TGCGCCAGCAGCCAAGGCCGGGACACCGGGGAGCTGTTTTTT.

This clonotype occurred many times. CDR3 amino acids: CATSDGGTDTQYF. CDR3 sequence (DNA): TGTGCCACCAGTGACGGGGGGACAGATACGCAGTATTTT. The gene calls are TRBV24-1 and TRBJ2-3; 7 bases line up with TRBD2. The V segment lost 4 bases and the J segment 3 bases; nucleotides outside the gene matches: 0. Germline V gene data show CDR1 as KGHDR and CDR2 as SFDVKD. The length of the CDR3 is 13 residues.